This TCR beta chain emerged from a study of metastatic and nonmetastatic thyroid tumors. Background on the study: Both malignant and benign thyroid patients supplied peripheral blood and tumor or nodule tissue samples, across which the repertoires of these patients were then compared.

TCRdb re-clonotyped the PCR reads via MiXCR. The table shows roughly 7,400 clones, with 15% to 20% occurring only once. With 2 bases removed from V and 6 bases from J, the gap between germline ends came to 11 bases. CDR1 MNHEY and CDR2 SVGEGT come from the germline V gene. The CDR3 runs 14 residues. Thyroid surgery was performed in patients who had received no treatment beforehand. This TCR derives from a female donor with papillary thyroid cancer or a benign thyroid nodule (not recorded which). Some clones in this sample may be carry-over from other donors' samples. The chain combines TRBV6-2 or TRBV6-3 with TRBJ2-1; perhaps TRBD1 as D (5 bases). Material for sequencing was adjacent normal tissue. Here the CDR3 reads CASSYALGVNEQFF. DNA of the CDR3: TGTGCCAGCAGTTACGCTCTAGGGGTCAATGAGCAGTTCTTC.